The source of this T cell receptor (beta chain) is a study of CD4+ T cells in melanoma. Produced via immunoSEQ multiplex PCR; TCRdb's table is partial and in-frame only. Of roughly 15,000 clones listed, around 70% are singletons. The CDR3 extends over 14 amino acids. From germline, CDR1 is SNHLY and CDR2 FYNNEI. V gave up 4 bases and J gave up 5 bases; unmatched junction bases: 5. This clone was found a few times. This receptor was obtained from a human donor with melanoma. The specimen was cells from a culture (not recorded whether cultured in vitro). J is TRBJ2-1 and V is TRBV2, with 7 bases that match TRBD1. The CDR3: CASSVEGADNEQFF. Here the CDR3 DNA reads TGTGCCAGCAGTGTAGAGGGGGCCGACAATGAGCAGTTCTTC.